The rows below give T cell receptor beta chains drawn from one sample of a study of cytomegalovirus exposure and HLA in healthy donors. The repertoire was sequenced with immunoSEQ multiplex PCR; TCRdb's copy has only in-frame clones and lacks some. Of fewer than 200,000 clones listed, over 80% are singletons. The sample was PBMCs. These TCRs come from a male donor in good health and CMV-seronegative. The CDR3 runs from the conserved cysteine through the conserved F or W. D genes are given only for firm matches. Not all rows give a size; the values are once, few, many and, for expanded clones, a class.

length	V	size	D	J	CDR3	DNA
14	TRBV6-6	.	.	TRBJ1-1	CASSYGRRDTEAFF	TGTGCCAGCAGTTACGGGAGAAGGGACACTGAAGCTTTCTTT
13	TRBV29-1	.	.	TRBJ1-2	CSVEFRVRYGYTF	TGCAGCGTTGAGTTCAGGGTGCGTTATGGCTACACCTTC
16	TRBV5-1	.	TRBD1	TRBJ1-4	CASSSEGQGDGEKLFF	TGCGCCAGCAGCTCTGAGGGACAGGGCGACGGTGAAAAACTGTTTTTT
17	TRBV9	.	TRBD1	TRBJ2-1	CASSQARTGGNYNEQFF	TGTGCCAGCAGCCAAGCCCGGACAGGGGGTAACTACAATGAGCAGTTCTTC
11	TRBV30	.	TRBD1	TRBJ1-2	CAWSGGGQGTF	TGTGCCTGGAGCGGAGGGGGACAGGGAACCTTC
14	TRBV5-1	.	.	TRBJ2-7	CASSQQGFSYEQYF	TGCGCCAGCAGCCAACAGGGTTTCTCCTACGAGCAGTACTTC
14	TRBV5-6	.	.	TRBJ1-2	CASSLPGQTYGYTF	TGTGCCAGCAGCCTCCCCGGACAGACCTATGGCTACACCTTC
14	TRBV10-3	.	.	TRBJ2-2	CAISESLHAGELFF	TGTGCCATCAGTGAGTCACTCCACGCCGGGGAGCTGTTTTTT
14	TRBV14	.	.	TRBJ1-1	CASSQVPGGTEAFF	TGTGCCAGCAGCCAAGTTCCCGGGGGCACTGAAGCTTTCTTT
15	TRBV7-9	.	TRBD1	TRBJ1-2	CASSRTGGDNYGYTF	TGTGCCAGCAGCCGCACAGGGGGCGATAACTATGGCTACACCTTC
15	TRBV2	.	.	TRBJ2-1	CASSEPTRQDNEQFF	TGTGCCAGCAGTGAACCCACACGACAGGACAATGAGCAGTTCTTC
15	TRBV6-6	few	TRBD1	TRBJ1-2	CASSYSPDRGSGYTF	TGTGCCAGCAGTTACTCCCCGGACAGGGGGAGTGGCTACACCTTC
14	TRBV6-1	.	.	TRBJ1-5	CASSLSGDNQPQHF	TGTGCCAGCAGTCTTTCAGGGGACAATCAGCCCCAGCATTTT
16	TRBV6-6	.	.	TRBJ2-3	CASTLRGGTSTDTQYF	TGTGCCAGCACCTTACGAGGCGGGACTAGCACAGATACGCAGTATTTT
15	TRBV30	.	.	TRBJ2-3	CASVLRDKSTDTQYF	TGTGCCTCCGTACTCCGGGACAAATCCACAGATACGCAGTATTTT
13	TRBV11-2	.	.	TRBJ1-6	CASSTDLQSPLHF	TGTGCCAGCAGCACAGACCTGCAATCACCCCTCCACTTT
12	TRBV7-8	once	TRBD1	TRBJ2-7	CASSTTGVEQYF	TGTGCCAGCAGCACTACAGGGGTCGAGCAGTACTTC
14	TRBV10-2	.	.	TRBJ2-3	CASSEGGFADTQYF	TGCGCCAGCAGTGAGGGCGGGTTTGCAGATACGCAGTATTTT
13	TRBV29-1	.	.	TRBJ1-1	CSVETDPGTEAFF	TGCAGCGTTGAAACTGACCCGGGGACTGAAGCTTTCTTT
17	TRBV13	.	TRBD2	TRBJ2-1	CASSLGWGSGDYNEQFF	TGTGCCAGCAGCTTAGGGTGGGGAAGCGGGGACTACAATGAGCAGTTCTTC
15	TRBV18	.	TRBD2	TRBJ2-1	CASSPTSGGYNEQFF	TGTGCCAGCTCACCGACTAGCGGGGGGTACAATGAGCAGTTCTTC
15	TRBV10-1	few	TRBD1	TRBJ2-3	CASSGTGGFADTQYF	TGCGCCAGCAGTGGGACAGGGGGTTTTGCAGATACGCAGTATTTT
13	TRBV10-3	.	.	TRBJ2-7	CAISPSGFYEQYF	TGTGCCATCAGCCCTTCGGGGTTCTACGAGCAGTACTTC
15	TRBV5-8	.	.	TRBJ2-3	CASSLIGGATDTQYF	TGTGCCAGCAGCTTGATCGGGGGAGCCACAGATACGCAGTATTTT
12	TRBV7-9	.	.	TRBJ1-1	CASSLRGAEAFF	TGTGCCAGCAGCTTACGCGGAGCTGAAGCTTTCTTT
11	TRBV13	once	.	TRBJ1-1	CATQGAPEAFF	TGTGCCACCCAAGGGGCCCCTGAAGCTTTCTTT
12	TRBV12-5	.	.	TRBJ2-2	CASALPPGELFF	TGTGCTAGTGCCCTACCGCCCGGGGAGCTGTTTTTT
15	TRBV19	.	.	TRBJ1-4	CASSIEWALGEKLFF	TGTGCCAGTAGTATAGAGTGGGCCTTGGGTGAAAAACTGTTTTTT
15	TRBV7-9	.	.	TRBJ2-5	CASSLAVGHQETQYF	TGTGCCAGCAGCTTAGCTGTGGGCCATCAAGAGACCCAGTACTTC
11	TRBV9	.	.	TRBJ2-3	CASSVQDTQYF	TGTGCCAGCAGCGTACAAGATACGCAGTATTTT
14	TRBV7-9	.	TRBD1	TRBJ1-4	CASRGSRGDEKLFF	TGTGCCAGCAGAGGGAGCAGGGGGGATGAAAAACTGTTTTTT
14	TRBV7-9	.	.	TRBJ2-7	CASSVDKGVGEQYF	TGTGCCAGCAGCGTTGACAAGGGGGTCGGCGAGCAGTACTTC
14	TRBV4-2	.	.	TRBJ1-5	CASSPGGGNQPQHF	TGTGCCAGCAGTCCGGGGGGCGGCAATCAGCCCCAGCATTTT
11	TRBV27	.	.	TRBJ2-2	CASSSGGELFF	TGTGCCAGCAGTTCGGGCGGGGAGCTGTTTTTT
14	TRBV7-9	.	.	TRBJ1-2	CASSPGQTLYGYTF	TGTGCCAGCAGCCCCGGACAGACACTCTATGGCTACACCTTC
18	TRBV18	.	.	TRBJ2-6	CASSPRTGILSGANVLTF	TGTGCCAGCTCACCACGAACAGGAATCCTCTCTGGGGCCAACGTCCTGACTTTC
12	TRBV10-3	.	.	TRBJ1-5	CAISGTNQPQHF	TGTGCCATTTCAGGGACTAATCAGCCCCAGCATTTT
16	TRBV4-1	.	.	TRBJ2-2	CASSQVLAVRTGELFF	TGCGCCAGCAGCCAAGTGTTGGCAGTCAGGACCGGGGAGCTGTTTTTT
15	TRBV29-1	.	TRBD1	TRBJ2-2	CSVGQGARGTGELFF	TGCAGCGTCGGACAGGGGGCAAGGGGGACCGGGGAGCTGTTTTTT
14	TRBV6-5	.	TRBD1	TRBJ1-2	CASSVTGESLDYTF	TGTGCCAGCAGTGTAACAGGGGAGAGTCTTGACTACACCTTC
15	TRBV6-5	.	TRBD1	TRBJ1-5	CASSPYITDRRAQHF	TGTGCCAGCAGTCCCTATATAACGGACAGGAGGGCCCAGCATTTT
14	TRBV5-1	.	.	TRBJ2-3	CASSWTDSTDTQYF	TGCGCCAGCAGCTGGACAGATAGCACAGATACGCAGTATTTT